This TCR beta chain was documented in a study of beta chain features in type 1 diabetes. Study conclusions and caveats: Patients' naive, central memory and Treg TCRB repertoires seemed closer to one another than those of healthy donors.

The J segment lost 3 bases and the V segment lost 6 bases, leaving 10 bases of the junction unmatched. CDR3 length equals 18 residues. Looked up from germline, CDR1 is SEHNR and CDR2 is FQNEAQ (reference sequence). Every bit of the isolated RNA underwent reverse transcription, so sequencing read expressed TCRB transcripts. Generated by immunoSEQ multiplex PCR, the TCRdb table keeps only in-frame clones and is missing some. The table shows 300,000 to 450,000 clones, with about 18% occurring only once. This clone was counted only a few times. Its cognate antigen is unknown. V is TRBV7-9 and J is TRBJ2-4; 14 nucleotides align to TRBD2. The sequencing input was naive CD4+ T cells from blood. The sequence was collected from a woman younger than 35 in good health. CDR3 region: CASSPTSGGAAGKNIQYF. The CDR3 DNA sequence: TGTGCCAGCAGTCCGACTAGCGGGGGGGCCGCGGGCAAAAACATTCAGTACTTC.